The present TCR beta chain was sequenced within a study of blood T cell repertoires in COVID-19. Profiling relied on immunoSEQ multiplex PCR, and the TCRdb table lists in-frame clones only, not all of them. The table lists 150,000 or so clones, about three quarters of them singletons, with around 1.7% in the top ten. This CDR3 has 15 residues. V dropped 4 bases and J dropped 9 bases, with 19 bases sitting between them. From germline, CDR1 is SGHAT and CDR2 FQNNGV. Sequenced material: peripheral blood. The gene calls are TRBV11-2 and TRBJ2-4, with D perhaps matching TRBD2 (6 bases). The source is an elderly man with acute or convalescent COVID-19. CDR3 sequence: CASSSGGSSQGIQYF. DNA for the CDR3: TGTGCCAGCAGCTCCGGGGGATCAAGTCAGGGCATTCAGTACTTC.